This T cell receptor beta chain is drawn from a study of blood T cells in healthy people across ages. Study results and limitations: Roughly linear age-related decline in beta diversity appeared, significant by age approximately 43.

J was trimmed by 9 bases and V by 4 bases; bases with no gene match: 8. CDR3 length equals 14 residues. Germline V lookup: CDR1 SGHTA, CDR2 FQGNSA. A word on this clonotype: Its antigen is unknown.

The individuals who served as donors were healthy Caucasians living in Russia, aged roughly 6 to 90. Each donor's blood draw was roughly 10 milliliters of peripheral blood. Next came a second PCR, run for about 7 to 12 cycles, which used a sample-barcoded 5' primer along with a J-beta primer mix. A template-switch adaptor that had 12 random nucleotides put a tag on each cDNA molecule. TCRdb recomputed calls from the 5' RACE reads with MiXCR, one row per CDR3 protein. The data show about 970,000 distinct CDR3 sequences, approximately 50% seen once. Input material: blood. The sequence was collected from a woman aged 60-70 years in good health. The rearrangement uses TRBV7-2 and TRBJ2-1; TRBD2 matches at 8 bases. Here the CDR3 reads CASSSIAGRGEQFF. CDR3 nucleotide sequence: TGTGCCAGCAGCTCTATAGCGGGGCGCGGTGAGCAGTTCTTC. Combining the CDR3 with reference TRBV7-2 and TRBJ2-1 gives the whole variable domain GAGVSQSPSNKVTEKGKDVELRCDPISGHTALYWYRQSLGQGLEFLIYFQGNSAPDKSGLPSDRFSAERTGGSVSTLTIQRTQQEDSAVYLCASSSIAGRGEQFFGPGTRLTVL.